What follows are 19 T cell receptor beta chains derived from one specimen sequenced in a study of response to subunit inactivated influenza vaccine. One entry per CDR3 protein, called by TCRdb with MiXCR from the RT-PCR reads. The sample holds around 650,000 distinct CDR3 sequences, around 14% seen once. The sequencing here drew on PBMCs from blood, taken 12 days after vaccination. The receptor source for this set is a man between 45 and 60 years old who received an inactivated influenza vaccine.

V and J are TRBV25-1 and TRBJ2-1; D not resolved. The CDR3 has 13 residues. V lost 0 bases and J lost 7, with 7 bases in between. Germline V CDR1 and CDR2: MGHDK, SYGVNS. The CDR3 DNA follows: TGTGCCAGCAGTGAATATCTGCGAAATGAGCAGTTCTTC. Translated: CASSEYLRNEQFF.

This clonotype was counted a few times. The genes are TRBV4-3 and TRBJ2-7; no definite D call. The V end lost 2 bases, the J end lost 4 bases, and 6 bases lay between the germline ends. Germline values: CDR1 LGHNA, CDR2 YSLEER. The CDR3 runs 12 residues. CDR3 amino acids: CASSQNGYEQYF. In nucleotides, the CDR3 is TGCGCCAGCAGCCAAAACGGGTACGAGCAGTACTTC.

This clonotype was observed a few times. J is TRBJ1-5 and V is TRBV6-2 or TRBV6-3, with D tentatively TRBD1 (5 bases). CDR3 length: 11 residues. The germline V and J ends were trimmed by 8 bases and 7 bases, with 9 bases remaining between them. Per germline, CDR1 MNHEY and CDR2 SVGEGT. CDR3 sequence: CASGQGQPQHF. For the CDR3, the DNA is TGTGCCAGCGGACAAGGGCAGCCCCAGCATTTT.

This clonotype came up a few times. The V and J genes are TRBV6-1 and TRBJ1-6, with 7 bases that match TRBD1. With 2 bases clipped from V and 10 bases from J, the junction kept 5 bases outside the gene matches. CDR3 length: 14 residues. In germline, CDR1 is MNHNS, CDR2 SASEGT. CDR3 in DNA: TGTGCCAGCAGTGAACTAGGGGGCCAATCACCCCTCCACTTT. Its translation is CASSELGGQSPLHF.

This clonotype was recorded at least ten times. This rearrangement joins TRBV7-2 to TRBJ2-7; TRBD1 aligns across 7 bases. From germline, CDR1 is SGHTA and CDR2 FQGNSA. The V gene end was trimmed by 5 bases and the J gene end by 0 bases; junction bases not matched to a gene: 10. The CDR3 has 16 residues. The CDR3 DNA is TGTGCCAGCAGCCGTTACCGACAGGGAGTCTCCTACGAGCAGTACTTC. Translation: CASSRYRQGVSYEQYF.

The genes are TRBV20-1 and TRBJ2-3; either TRBD1 or TRBD2 may fit D (5 bases each). Germline assignment: CDR1 DFQATT and CDR2 SNEGSKA (reference sequence). There are 12 residues in the CDR3. The V end was cut by 3 bases, the J end by 8 bases, with 12 bases between. The CDR3 nucleotides read TGCAGTGCTAGTCAGGGTGGGAGTACGCAGTATTTT. Its protein is CSASQGGSTQYF.

This CDR3 reads CASTNKGWVETEAFF. The CDR3 DNA reads TGTGCCAGCACCAATAAGGGGTGGGTAGAGACTGAAGCTTTCTTT. V usage is TRBV14 and J usage is TRBJ1-1; the D gene is possibly TRBD1 (5 bases). The CDR3 spans 15 residues. Germline V lookup: CDR1 SGHDN, CDR2 FVKESK. The V end lost 7 bases, the J end lost 5 bases, and 20 bases lay between the germline ends. The full variable domain, in which reference TRBV14 and TRBJ1-1 provide the parts outside the CDR3, is EAGVTQFPSHSVIEKGQTVTLRCDPISGHDNLYWYRRVMGKEIKFLLHFVKESKQDESGMPNNRFLAERTGGTYSTLKVQPAELEDSGVYFCASTNKGWVETEAFFGQGTRLTVV.

This clonotype has only a few counts. This chain uses TRBV7-9 with TRBJ2-2; TRBD1 might be the D (5 bases). From germline, CDR1 is SEHNR and CDR2 FQNEAQ (reference sequence). Trimming removed 1 base from V and 7 bases from J, with 7 bases in between. CDR3 length: 13 amino acids. This chain's CDR3 is CASSLGGHGELFF. CDR3 coding DNA: TGTGCCAGCAGCTTAGGCGGACACGGGGAGCTGTTTTTT.

The V gene is TRBV3-1, the J gene TRBJ2-1; 8 nucleotides agree with TRBD2. This CDR3 region has 16 residues. V lost 2 bases, J lost 1 base, and 4 bases stayed unmatched. The germline V gene has CDR1 LGHDT and CDR2 YNNKEL (reference sequence). CDR3 sequence reads: CASSQIGRGSYNEQFF. The CDR3 region has the DNA TGTGCCAGCAGCCAAATCGGGAGGGGGTCCTACAATGAGCAGTTCTTC.

In this sample, this clonotype turned up many times. The rearrangement joins TRBV7-2 to TRBJ2-1; D gene uncertain. Trimming took 5 bases from V and 1 from J, leaving 3 bases between them. The germline gives CDR1 SGHTA, CDR2 FQGNSA. This CDR3 has 12 amino acids. The CDR3 spells CASSGSYNEQFF. The CDR3 DNA is TGTGCCAGCAGCGGATCCTACAATGAGCAGTTCTTC. Complete variable domain (other parts from reference TRBV7-2 and TRBJ2-1): GAGVSQSPSNKVTEKGKDVELRCDPISGHTALYWYRQSLGQGLEFLIYFQGNSAPDKSGLPSDRFSAERTGGSVSTLTIQRTQQEDSAVYLCASSGSYNEQFFGPGTRLTVL.

The chain couples TRBV4-3 to TRBJ1-1, with D perhaps matching TRBD1 (5 bases). V lost 0 bases to trimming and J lost 11 bases, with 16 bases between them. Germline V gives CDR1 LGHNA, CDR2 YSLEER. CDR3 size: 14 residues. The CDR3 here is CASSQEASGRGAFF. The DNA of the CDR3 is TGCGCCAGCAGCCAAGAGGCGTCCGGGCGGGGGGCTTTCTTT.

J is TRBJ2-5 and V is TRBV11-2; D remains unclear. V lost 2 bases and J lost 6, with 10 bases in between. CDR3 length: 13 amino acids. Germline values: CDR1 SGHAT, CDR2 FQNNGV. As DNA, the CDR3 is TGTGCCAGCAGCTTACATGTCACCCAGACCCAGTACTTC. Amino acids: CASSLHVTQTQYF.

The chain carries TRBV4-3 and TRBJ1-2; no firm D call. Germline CDR1 reads LGHNA; CDR2 reads YSLEER. The CDR3 sequence is 14 residues long. The germline V and J ends were trimmed by 0 bases and 3 bases, with 8 bases remaining between them. CDR3 DNA: TGCGCCAGCAGCCAAGAAAAGTATCACTATGGCTACACCTTC. Its protein product is CASSQEKYHYGYTF.

The sample holds a few counts of this clonotype. The chain has TRBV5-1 and TRBJ1-5; D gene ambiguous. The V end lost 4 bases, the J end lost 5 bases, and 13 bases lay between the germline ends. CDR1 SGHRS and CDR2 YFSETQ come from the germline V gene. The CDR3 length is 14 residues. Here the CDR3 DNA reads TGCGCCAGCAGCCCGGACGGAAACGATCAGCCCCAGCATTTT. It specifies CASSPDGNDQPQHF. Drawing the rest from reference TRBV5-1 and TRBJ1-5, the complete variable domain is KAGVTQTPRYLIKTRGQQVTLSCSPISGHRSVSWYQQTPGQGLQFLFEYFSETQRNKGNFPGRFSGRQFSNSRSEMNVSTLELGDSALYLCASSPDGNDQPQHFGDGTRLSIL.

This chain uses TRBV7-9 with TRBJ2-6; TRBD2 is a possible D gene (6 bases). V dropped 5 bases and J dropped 0 bases, with 11 bases sitting between them. The CDR3 is made up of 16 amino acids. Germline CDR1 is SEHNR and CDR2 is FQNEAQ (reference sequence). The CDR3 nucleotides are TGTGCCAGCAGCCGGGACTCTTTCTCTGGGGCCAACGTCCTGACTTTC. Its translation is CASSRDSFSGANVLTF.

V gene TRBV29-1 combines with J gene TRBJ1-6; no reliable D call. The germline V and J ends were trimmed by 1 base and 5 bases, with 6 bases remaining between them. The CDR3 sequence is 13 residues long. From germline, CDR1 is SQVTM and CDR2 ANQGSEA. CDR3 amino acids: CSVEVADNSPLHF. The CDR3 coding sequence is TGCAGCGTTGAAGTGGCAGATAATTCACCCCTCCACTTT. Full variable domain (rest looked up from reference TRBV29-1 and TRBJ1-6): SAVISQKPSRDICQRGTSLTIQCQVDSQVTMMFWYRQQPGQSLTLIATANQGSEATYESGFVIDKFPISRPNLTFSTLTVSNMSPEDSSIYLCSVEVADNSPLHFGNGTRLTVT.

The chain couples TRBV19 to TRBJ2-2, with D perhaps given as TRBD1 or TRBD2 (5 bases each). V was cut by 3 bases and J by 4 bases, with 12 bases left in between. The germline V gene encodes CDR1 LNHDA and CDR2 SQIVND (reference sequence). This CDR3 has 15 residues. The CDR3 DNA is TGTGCCAGTAGTATTGGGACCCTGACCACCGGGGAGCTGTTTTTT. Protein product: CASSIGTLTTGELFF.

V gene TRBV11-2 combines with J gene TRBJ2-3; 10 nucleotides line up with TRBD2. J gave up 0 bases and V 5 bases, and 5 bases lay outside the gene matches. Per the germline V gene, CDR1 is SGHAT and CDR2 is FQNNGV. CDR3 length: 16 residues. The DNA for the CDR3 is TGTGCCAGCAGCACCCAAGCGGGAGGGAGCACAGATACGCAGTATTTT. The encoded protein is CASSTQAGGSTDTQYF.

The chain carries TRBV18 and TRBJ2-7; possibly TRBD1 for D (5 bases). The CDR3 totals 13 residues. CDR1 KGHSH and CDR2 LQKENI come from the germline V gene. V shed 5 bases and J shed 1 base, with 9 bases lying between them. CDR3 loop: CASSATASYEQYF. The CDR3 DNA reads as TGTGCCAGCTCAGCGACAGCATCCTACGAGCAGTACTTC.